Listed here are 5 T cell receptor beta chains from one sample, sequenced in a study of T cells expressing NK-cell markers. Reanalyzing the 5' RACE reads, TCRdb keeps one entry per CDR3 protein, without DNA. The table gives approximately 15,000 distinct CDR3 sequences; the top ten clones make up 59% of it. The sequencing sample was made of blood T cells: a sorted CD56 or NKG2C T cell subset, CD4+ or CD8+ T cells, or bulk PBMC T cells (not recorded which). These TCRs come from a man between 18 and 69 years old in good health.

The chain's CDR3 is CASSLAMDREQFF. This chain links TRBV12-3 or TRBV12-4 with TRBJ2-1; the TRBD1 assignment by TCRdb is unverifiable without DNA. CDR3 length equals 13 residues.

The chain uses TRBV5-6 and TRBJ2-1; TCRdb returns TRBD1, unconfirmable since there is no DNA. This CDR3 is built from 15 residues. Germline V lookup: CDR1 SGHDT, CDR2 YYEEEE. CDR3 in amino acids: CASSLVLLGANEQFF.

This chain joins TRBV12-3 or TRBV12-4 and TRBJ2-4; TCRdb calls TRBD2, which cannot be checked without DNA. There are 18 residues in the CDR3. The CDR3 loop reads CASSSLGLAGVVGNIQYF.

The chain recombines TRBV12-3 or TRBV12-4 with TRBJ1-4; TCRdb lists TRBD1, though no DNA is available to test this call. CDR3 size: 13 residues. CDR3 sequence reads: CASSRDPNEKLFF.

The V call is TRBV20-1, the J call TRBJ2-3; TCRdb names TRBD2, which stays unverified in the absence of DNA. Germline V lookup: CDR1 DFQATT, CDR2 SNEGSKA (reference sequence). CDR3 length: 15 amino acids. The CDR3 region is CSASHLADNTDTQYF.